This T cell receptor (beta chain) stems from a study of blood T cell repertoires in COVID-19 (dated by TCRdb to 2019 to 2021). Background for the entire study: The collaborator samples originated in the United States, Italy and Spain and spanned the acute and convalescent phases of COVID-19. The prospective study material was composed of cDNA or gDNA derived from T cells, B-cell-depleted T cells, or PBMCs. The dataset comprised deeply sampled blood TCRbeta repertoires from subjects exposed to, actively infected with, or recovered from COVID-19. The repertoires were released in a freely available public database meant as a resource for research on the immune response to SARS-CoV-2. The samples were drawn from the first 160 participants of the ongoing ImmuneRACE study and from some 1,300 subjects provided by 6 global collaborators. The sample metadata nearly always contained a de-identified subject ID, COVID-19 status, age in years and sex. Where available, HLA class I and class II types were taken from metadata supplied by the sample provider and were not determined by assay-based typing. Study-wide findings and limitations: The amount of clinical and demographic metadata varied by source and participant and was provided uncurated.

In Seattle, one collaborating source enrolled patients while the infection was active and tracked those patients longitudinally over the course of disease. Whole blood was collected in K2EDTA tubes by collaborating institutions according to the institutions' own protocols. For TCRbeta analysis, collaborator samples were shipped as frozen whole blood, as isolated PBMCs, or as DNA extracted from either sample type. The trim is 5 bases for V and 2 bases for J, with a gap of 9 bases between the germline ends. CDR3 length: 14 amino acids, cysteine to phenylalanine. The only DNA kept is the CDR3, 42 bases in frame from the first base. CDR1 and CDR2 (MGHDK, SYGVNS) derive from the germline V gene. As regards this clone: Which antigen it targets is not known. Per-base qualities were not stored, and no clone one base away is much larger.

TCRbeta CDR3 regions were amplified from genomic DNA by means of the immunoSEQ Assay, a bias-controlled multiplex PCR. The published analysis was carried out like this. Within the assay, amplification of reference gene primers was used to estimate how many nucleated cells each sample contained. Sequence reads were collapsed and filtered to measure the absolute abundance of every unique TCRbeta CDR3 rearrangement. For each sample, productive Simpson clonality was calculated as the square root of Simpson's diversity index across productive rearrangements. TCRdb took over this immuneACCESS table, retaining in-frame rearrangements with V and J assigned. Such tables are incomplete; in checked studies, under half of the missing clones stem from an unresolved V gene, and the remainder is unexplained. That table gives V, J and clone size, and the DNA gave D and trimming. Across this sample there are some 110,000 clones, with about 93% seen only once. Around 2.2% of the sample lies in the top ten.

The receptor comes from a man aged 45-65 years with COVID-19, enrolled during active disease. The source material was peripheral blood. This sequence uses TRBV25-1 and TRBJ2-2; no D segment can be confidently identified. CDR3 protein: CASSPMANTGELFF. Here is the DNA: TGTGCCAGCAGTCCCATGGCAAACACCGGGGAGCTGTTTTTT.